The present T cell receptor beta chain was sequenced within a study of blood T cell repertoires in COVID-19. Across the study: From T cells, B-cell-depleted T cells, or PBMCs came the material, which was cDNA or gDNA.

Repertoires were generated with immunoSEQ multiplex PCR, while TCRdb's copy carries only in-frame clones and drops some. The data show 150,000 to 200,000 clones, under 90% seen once. Trimming took 3 bases from V and 4 from J, leaving 9 bases between them. CDR3 length equals 14 residues. The germline gives CDR1 LGHDT, CDR2 YNNKEL (reference sequence). The J gene is TRBJ1-4, the V gene TRBV3-1 (or the pseudogene TRBV3-2); D gene uncertain. The sequence was obtained from a woman of 80 years or more with active or convalescent COVID-19. Sequencing was carried out using peripheral blood. Here the CDR3 reads CASSHSIYNEKLFF. CDR3 DNA sequence: TGTGCCAGCAGCCATAGTATTTATAATGAAAAACTGTTTTTT.